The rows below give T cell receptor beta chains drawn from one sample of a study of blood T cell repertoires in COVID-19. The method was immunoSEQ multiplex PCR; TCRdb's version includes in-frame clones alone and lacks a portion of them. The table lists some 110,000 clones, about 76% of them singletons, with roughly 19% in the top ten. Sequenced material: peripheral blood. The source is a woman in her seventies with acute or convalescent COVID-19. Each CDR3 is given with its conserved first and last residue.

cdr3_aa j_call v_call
CASSTRAGGLNEQFF TRBJ2-1 TRBV6-5
CASSQVVGGVGSPLHF TRBJ1-6 TRBV4-3
CASSYAGEAFF TRBJ1-1 TRBV6-5
CASSWGGANTGELFF TRBJ2-2 TRBV5-1
CSFNRGIDQPQHF TRBJ1-5 TRBV29-1
CATTGLAGETQYF TRBJ2-5 TRBV15
CAARFDRANNEQFF TRBJ2-1 TRBV6-5
CASSPGAGELFF TRBJ2-2 TRBV12-3/TRBV12-4
CASSGASGGVTDTQYF TRBJ2-3 TRBV6-1
CASRAGRGGNEQFF TRBJ2-1 TRBV6-4
CASSRDRYGYTF TRBJ1-2 TRBV10-1
CAWSQGIGNTEAFF TRBJ1-1 TRBV30
CAWSVPGGTGELFF TRBJ2-2 TRBV30
CASTDAGTGDGYTF TRBJ1-2 TRBV6-5
CASRAADRGGEQFF TRBJ2-1 TRBV6-1
CASSVDYRDTQYF TRBJ2-3 TRBV9
CASSLGSTGTNSPLHF TRBJ1-6 TRBV5-1
CASSYRGNNEQFF TRBJ2-1 TRBV6-5
CASSGPVLETQYF TRBJ2-5 TRBV2
CASRIAGPAYEQYF TRBJ2-7 TRBV27
CASSTGGSYNSPLHF TRBJ1-6 TRBV2
CASRLWGGGNYEQYF TRBJ2-7 TRBV28
CASSQGLYEQYF TRBJ2-7 TRBV3-1/TRBV3-2
CASSPDRGPYGYTF TRBJ1-2 TRBV7-2
CAIRGQGDGGNTIYF TRBJ1-3 TRBV10-3
CASSQDYIDRVRAFF TRBJ1-1 TRBV14
CASTPYSNRANYGYTF TRBJ1-2 TRBV5-8
CASSGTRGFSYEQYF TRBJ2-7 TRBV6-6
CASSGLLADSEAFF TRBJ1-1 TRBV6-5
CASSEDSGNGYTF TRBJ1-2 TRBV2
CASSPSGNTEAFF TRBJ1-1 TRBV18
CASSEDSGGPNNEQFF TRBJ2-1 TRBV6-1
CASSIGPPAGPRTDTQYF TRBJ2-3 TRBV27
CASRTGYSTNEKLFF TRBJ1-4 TRBV10-3
CASSRVAAGETQYF TRBJ2-5 TRBV4-1
CSVVSLVARYF TRBJ2-5 TRBV29-1
CASRDPSNEQFF TRBJ2-1 TRBV5-1